The T cell receptor beta chain under discussion was sequenced for a study of OX40 agonist ivuxolimab in advanced cancers. Study overall: Patients with hepatocellular carcinoma, melanoma, renal cell or head and neck cancer made up the dose-escalation patients. Earlier anti-PD-1, anti-PD-L1 or anti-CTLA-4 therapy was permitted; roughly 42% had received some.

The repertoire was sequenced with immunoSEQ multiplex PCR; TCRdb's copy has only in-frame clones and lacks some. This sample carries 92,000 or so clones, over 80% of them seen once, and the ten largest clones take 7.4%. About this clone itself: Its target is unknown.

General observations from the study: Doses of 0.1 to 3.0 mg/kg were accompanied by clonal expansion of CD4+ and CD8+ blood T cells by week 6. In general, CD8+ T cells held more expanded clones than CD4+ did, on average.

Sequencing used CD4+ or CD8+ T cells sorted from blood, obtained in a trial of the OX40 agonist ivuxolimab. The source is an adult with an advanced solid tumor such as melanoma, head and neck, liver or kidney cancer.

CDR3 protein: CASSIGDGAYEQYF. In DNA form, the CDR3 reads TGTGCCAGTAGTATAGGGGACGGGGCCTACGAGCAGTACTTC. The chain joins TRBV19 to TRBJ2-5; tentatively, D is TRBD1 or TRBD2 (5 bases each). The last part of the DNA fits TRBJ2-7 better; the J call may be wrong. Per the germline V gene, CDR1 is LNHDA and CDR2 is SQIVND (reference sequence). This CDR3 contains 14 residues.